The rows below give T cell receptor beta chains drawn from one sample of a study of shared clonotypes between healthy human individuals. Using immunoSEQ multiplex PCR, the repertoire was profiled, and TCRdb retains in-frame clones only, with some absent. The sample has a few million clones; 85% to 95% are singletons. Sequenced material: naive CD4+ T cells from PBMCs. These receptor sequences come from a man younger than 35 in good health. Some clones in this sample may be carry-over from other donors' samples. The CDR3 runs from the conserved cysteine through the conserved F or W. D genes are given only for firm matches. A clone size is listed for some rows: how often the clone was seen (once, few, many), or a class if it is expanded.

TRBJ2-5	.	.	TRBV5-4	TGTGCCAGCAGCAGGGCCGGGACCGCACAAGAGACCCAGTACTTC	CASSRAGTAQETQYF
TRBJ1-2	TRBD1	.	TRBV5-8	TGTGCCAGCAGCTTGGCGACAGGGGTCTATGGCTACACCTTC	CASSLATGVYGYTF
TRBJ2-5	.	once	TRBV9	TGTGCCAGCAGGAGCCTCCGGGAGACCCAGTACTTC	CASRSLRETQYF
TRBJ2-7	TRBD2	.	TRBV27	TGTGCCAGCAGTCCTCGCCCAGCGGGACTCTTATACTTC	CASSPRPAGLLYF
TRBJ2-7	TRBD2	.	TRBV4-2	TGTGCCAGCAGCCAAGATCGAGCGGGAGGCGGCGAGCAGTACTTC	CASSQDRAGGGEQYF
TRBJ1-1	TRBD1	.	TRBV28	TGTGCCAGTCGACAGGGAAGCACTGAAGCTTTCTTT	CASRQGSTEAFF
TRBJ2-3	.	.	TRBV29-1	TGCAGCGTTGAACGTCTCCTGACAGGGCGGGAAGATACGCAGTATTTT	CSVERLLTGREDTQYF
TRBJ2-7	.	.	TRBV6-1	TGTGCCAGCAGTGAGAAAGTCTACGAGCAGTACTTC	CASSEKVYEQYF
TRBJ2-7	.	.	TRBV6-5	TGTGCCAGCAGCCGCGACCGGGGAAACTACGAGCAGTACTTC	CASSRDRGNYEQYF
TRBJ1-2	.	.	TRBV28	TGTGCCAGCAGTGCCGCCACAGCCTTTAGGGCATCGAAGGGTGGCTACACCTTC	CASSAATAFRASKGGYTF
TRBJ1-3	.	.	TRBV6-6	TGTGCCAGCAGGTACAGCTCTGGAAACACCATATATTTT	CASRYSSGNTIYF
TRBJ1-1	.	.	TRBV6-1	TGTGCCAGCAGTCCAGAGAACACTGAAGCTTTCTTT	CASSPENTEAFF
TRBJ1-2	TRBD1	.	TRBV28	TGTGCCAGCAGTTTGTATAAAACAGGGGCCTATGGCTACACCTTC	CASSLYKTGAYGYTF
TRBJ1-5	.	.	TRBV7-3	TGTGCCAGCAGCCTTGCTGGGGGGGAACAGGGTTGGAGGGATGGGCAGCCCCAGCATTTT	CASSLAGGEQGWRDGQPQHF
TRBJ2-2	.	.	TRBV7-3	TGTGCCAGCAGCTTAATGGGCGGGTTTAACACCGGGGAGCTGTTTTTT	CASSLMGGFNTGELFF
TRBJ2-2	TRBD1	.	TRBV4-3	TGCGCCAGCAGCCAAGAGTGGGACAGGAACACCGGGGAGCTGTTTTTT	CASSQEWDRNTGELFF
TRBJ2-3	TRBD2	.	TRBV4-2	TGTGCCAGCAGCCAAGAGCTAGCGGGAGGAGATACGCAGTATTTT	CASSQELAGGDTQYF
TRBJ2-2	.	once	TRBV2	TGTGCCAGCAGTGAAGCAGGGCCGGGCACCGGGGAGCTGTTTTTT	CASSEAGPGTGELFF
TRBJ1-1	.	.	TRBV30	TGTGCCTGGCTTTTTGACGGCTACACTGAAGCTTTCTTT	CAWLFDGYTEAFF
TRBJ2-2	.	.	TRBV28	TGTGCCAGCAGTTTGATCGCGGGAACCGGGGAGCTGTTTTTT	CASSLIAGTGELFF
TRBJ2-7	.	.	TRBV28	TGTGCCAGCAGTTTCAGGTCCTACGAGCAGTACTTC	CASSFRSYEQYF
TRBJ1-2	.	.	TRBV27	TGTGCCAGCAGTTTAGGCAAGGACGGAATTAACTATGGCTACACCTTC	CASSLGKDGINYGYTF
TRBJ2-1	TRBD1	.	TRBV5-4	TGTGCCAGCAGCTTTCCGACCGGGACAGGGCGTAATGAGCAGTTCTTC	CASSFPTGTGRNEQFF
TRBJ2-5	TRBD1	.	TRBV6-1	TGTGCCAGCAGTAACCACCGGGACAGGGGAGAGACCCAGTACTTC	CASSNHRDRGETQYF
TRBJ2-5	.	.	TRBV6-1	TGTGCCAGCAGGGGTAAGGGTGAAGAGACCCAGTACTTC	CASRGKGEETQYF
TRBJ2-5	TRBD1	.	TRBV5-6	TGTGCCAGCAGCTTAAGCGGCAGGGGGCGGGAGACCCAGTACTTC	CASSLSGRGRETQYF
TRBJ1-1	.	.	TRBV21-1	TGTGCCAGCAGGCCCAGGGTAGTCACTGAAGCTTTCTTT	CASRPRVVTEAFF
TRBJ2-1	.	.	TRBV15	TGTGCCACCAGCAGAGATTATACCAATGAGCAGTTCTTC	CATSRDYTNEQFF
TRBJ1-5	.	.	TRBV28	TGTGCCAGCACCAAAGCGTGGGCAGGGTCGAAGAATCAGCCCCAGCATTTT	CASTKAWAGSKNQPQHF
TRBJ2-7	TRBD1	once	TRBV7-2	TGTGCCAGCAGCTTCCGGGACAGGGGGCGGGAGCAGTACTTC	CASSFRDRGREQYF